One sample yielded the 5 T cell receptor beta chains listed below, sequenced in a study of cytomegalovirus exposure and HLA in healthy donors. The PCR employed 60 Vbeta primers together with 13 Jbeta primers. TCRdb's copy holds only in-frame clones and misses some; the assay was immunoSEQ multiplex PCR. The sample comprises over 150,000 clones, approximately 80% of which are singletons, and approximately 1.2% rests with the top ten. Sequenced input: PBMCs. These receptors all stem from a boy aged 2 to 9 in good health and CMV-seronegative.

The V and J genes are TRBV6-1 and TRBJ1-2, with D uncertain. Germline V gives CDR1 MNHNS, CDR2 SASEGT. Trimming took 1 base from V and 4 from J, leaving 13 bases between them. The CDR3 sequence is 15 residues long. As DNA, the CDR3 is TGTGCCAGCAGTGAAGGGGCCCGGCCAAGCTATGGCTACACCTTC. Protein sequence: CASSEGARPSYGYTF.

The chain employs TRBV30 and TRBJ1-2; D gene unclear. Germline V gene sequence: CDR1 GTSNPN, CDR2 SVGIG (reference sequence). Trimming left V 1 base short and J 5 bases short, with 11 bases between. The CDR3 runs to 13 residues. This CDR3 reads CAWSGGIGYGYTF. The CDR3 DNA sequence: TGTGCCTGGAGTGGCGGGATAGGTTATGGCTACACCTTC. Filled out from reference TRBV30 and TRBJ1-2, the complete variable domain reads SQTIHQWPATLVQPVGSPLSLECTVEGTSNPNLYWYRQAAGRGLQLLFYSVGIGQISSEVPQNLSASRPQDRQFILSSKKLLLSDSGFYLCAWSGGIGYGYTFGSGTRLTVV.

The chain couples TRBV7-6 to TRBJ2-5, with D possibly matching TRBD2 (5 bases). V lost 8 bases and J 5 bases, leaving 9 bases between the germline ends. The CDR3 has 11 residues. Germline V lookup: CDR1 SGHVS, CDR2 FNYEAQ. CDR3 bases: TGTGCCAGCGGCCCGGGGGAGACCCAGTACTTC. This codes for CASGPGETQYF.

V and J are TRBV5-1 and TRBJ1-3; D gene ambiguous. This CDR3 has 15 amino acids. The germline gives CDR1 SGHRS, CDR2 YFSETQ. The V end was cut by 3 bases, the J end by 0 bases, with 10 bases between. CDR3 sequence (DNA): TGCGCCAGCAGCTATCTTAGTATCTCTGGAAACACCATATATTTT. Translating it yields CASSYLSISGNTIYF.

The chain has TRBV5-5 and TRBJ2-7, with 12 bases matching TRBD1. From germline, CDR1 is SGHKS and CDR2 YYEKEE (reference sequence). Germline trimming cut 4 bases from V and 7 bases from J; bases unmatched to any gene: 12. The CDR3 has 16 residues. CDR3 region: CASSPEGDRGLGEQYF. The CDR3, as DNA: TGTGCCAGCAGCCCCGAGGGGGACAGGGGGCTGGGTGAGCAGTACTTC. The complete variable domain, with remaining parts taken from reference TRBV5-5 and TRBJ2-7, reads DAGVTQSPTHLIKTRGQQVTLRCSPISGHKSVSWYQQVLGQGPQFIFQYYEKEERGRGNFPDRFSARQFPNYSSELNVNALLLGDSALYLCASSPEGDRGLGEQYFGPGTRLTVT.